This entry lists 9 T cell receptor beta chains sequenced from one sample in a study of blood T cell repertoires in COVID-19. TCRdb's table, derived via immunoSEQ multiplex PCR, lists solely in-frame clones and lacks some. The table lists 150,000 to 200,000 clones, less than 85% of them singletons. The material sequenced was peripheral blood. These receptors were taken from a woman between 35 and 50 years old with COVID-19, enrolled during active disease.

The rearrangement links TRBV2 to TRBJ2-2; 12 bases are a match to TRBD2. The germline V gene encodes CDR1 SNHLY and CDR2 FYNNEI. The ends lost 4 bases at V and 4 bases at J; junction bases unmatched: 10. The CDR3 is 18 residues long. As DNA, the CDR3 is TGTGCCAGCAGTGGGACAGGTAGGACTAGCGGGGCCACCGGGGAGCTGTTTTTT. Translated, it gives CASSGTGRTSGATGELFF.

The CDR3, as DNA: TGTGCCAGCAGCCCGAGATCCCGACTCAATGAGCAGTTCTTC. Translating gives CASSPRSRLNEQFF. The rearrangement links TRBV14 to TRBJ2-1; D is uncertain. Per the germline V gene, CDR1 is SGHDN and CDR2 is FVKESK. The CDR3 has 14 residues. Trimming shortened V by 4 bases and J by 6 bases, and 13 bases separated the two germline ends.

The rearrangement uses TRBV19 and TRBJ2-1; 13 nucleotides agree with TRBD2. Per germline, CDR1 LNHDA and CDR2 SQIVND (reference sequence). V lost 2 bases and J lost 7; bases outside the gene matches: 5. This CDR3 has 16 amino acids. Here the CDR3 DNA reads TGTGCCAGTAGTATACTGGGACTAGCGGGATATAATGAGCAGTTCTTC. It codes for CASSILGLAGYNEQFF.

The chain links TRBV4-1 to TRBJ2-7; unclear D gene. Germline lookup yields CDR1 MGHRA and CDR2 YSYEKL. This CDR3 contains 14 residues. V was pared by 0 bases and J by 1 base, with 7 bases between. The CDR3: CASSQDDGSYEQYF. The CDR3 DNA is TGCGCCAGCAGCCAAGACGACGGGTCCTACGAGCAGTACTTC.

This clone was recorded once. The DNA is left out, because the CDR3 cannot be placed on it with certainty; the CDR3 is given as TCRdb lists it. The V gene is TRBV21-1, the J gene TRBJ2-7; the DNA was not used to check the table's D call, TRBD1. TRBV21-1 is reported as a pseudogene. The CDR3 totals 16 residues, both ends included. Here the CDR3 reads CASSKGWGQGAYEQYF.

V usage is TRBV9 and J usage is TRBJ2-1, with 7 bases identical to TRBD2. Germline assignment: CDR1 SGDLS and CDR2 YYNGEE. This CDR3 has 15 amino acids. J gave up 2 bases and V 2 bases, and 4 bases lay outside the gene matches. In DNA, the CDR3 is TGTGCCAGCAGCGTCGGCCTAGCGGCCTACAATGAGCAGTTCTTC. Its translation is CASSVGLAAYNEQFF.

This clone has just one count. This rearrangement joins TRBV5-1 to TRBJ2-7; 7 bases fit TRBD1. Germline trimming cut 4 bases from V and 5 bases from J; bases unmatched to any gene: 9. The length of the CDR3 is 14 residues. Germline loops: CDR1 SGHRS, CDR2 YFSETQ. The CDR3 spells CASSDNRGLNEQYF. The DNA for the CDR3 is TGCGCCAGCAGCGATAACAGGGGTTTGAACGAGCAGTACTTC.

The DNA for the CDR3 is TGTGCCAGCAGCTTAGGTGTCGGGACAGGGGGCGCGGATACGCAGTATTTT. Protein: CASSLGVGTGGADTQYF. The chain has TRBV7-9 and TRBJ2-3, with 12 bases that match TRBD1. From germline, CDR1 is SEHNR and CDR2 FQNEAQ (reference sequence). Trimming removed 1 base from V and 6 bases from J; junction bases left unmatched: 8. This CDR3 has 17 amino acids.

The rearrangement uses TRBV6-1 and TRBJ1-6; D might be TRBD1 (6 bases). V was cut by 0 bases and J by 8 bases, with 14 bases left in between. The CDR3 is made up of 16 amino acids. Germline CDR1 and CDR2: MNHNS and SASEGT. CDR3 protein: CASSEAGGRGDSPLHF. DNA of the CDR3: TGTGCCAGCAGTGAAGCGGGGGGGCGAGGTGATTCACCCCTCCACTTT.